This T cell receptor beta chain was captured in a study of T cell responses to AZD1222 COVID-19 vaccine. Study details: Second-dose recipients at about 4 or about 12 weeks were treated as one pooled group. Study outcomes and limitations: Increased Spike-specific TCR breadth and depth were observed after two AZD1222 doses. The study sampled repertoires only after the peak T cell response. The CD4 TCRs associated with vaccination extended across spike and predominated at 160-218 and 743-854.

A single count supports this clone. Its antigen is still unknown. Only in-frame clones appear in the TCRdb table, and some are missing; sequencing was by immunoSEQ multiplex PCR. The sample shows about 110,000 clones, 82% of them seen only once. The length of the CDR3 is 13 residues. The V and J ends lost 6 bases and 3 bases, in that order; junction bases with no gene match: 3. Germline values: CDR1 MNHEY, CDR2 SMNVEV (reference sequence). This TCR came from an adult in good health. Sequencing was performed on peripheral blood, taken on day 0 of AZD1222 vaccination. This sequence joins TRBV27 and TRBJ2-7; 9 bases line up with TRBD1. CDR3: CASSTTGGYEQYF. The CDR3, as DNA: TGTGCCAGCAGCACGACAGGGGGCTACGAGCAGTACTTC.